The entry that follows covers one T cell receptor (beta chain) sequence. This clonotype was observed a few times. What this receptor recognizes is not known. No per-base quality is available; no much larger clone lies one base away. Library preparation was by RT-PCR. Data came from an Illumina HiSeq 2500. TCRdb trimmed public reads at Q25 via fastp, called clones via MiXCR and kept in-frame beta chains. Entries that share a CDR3 protein sequence are merged under the most common genes and DNA. The sample includes 610,000 or so distinct CDR3 sequences, with 13% to 15% observed a single time. In total, the top ten clones hold 11% of the sample. V is trimmed back by 6 bases and J by 5 bases, and the junction contains 9 bases that no gene match accounts for. The CDR1 and CDR2 encoded by the germline V gene (reference sequence) are DFQATT and SNEGSKA. From the cysteine through the phenylalanine, the CDR3 covers 15 amino acids. This entry keeps only the CDR3 DNA: 45 bases, framed from base 1.

This entry belongs to a study of response to subunit inactivated influenza vaccine (dated by TCRdb to between 2017 and 2018). Broadly, across the study: The study used deep quantitative T cell receptor repertoire profiling to track responses to a trivalent subunit inactivated influenza vaccine. Overall results and qualifications from the work: The authors proposed that each seasonal influenza vaccination may bring in only a limited number of new T cells.

The V gene is TRBV20-1 and the J gene is TRBJ1-6; 8 middle bases align to TRBD1. Source: PBMCs from blood, taken approximately 12 days after vaccination. The sequence was collected from a man aged 50-60 years who received an inactivated influenza vaccine. Donor details come from another sample of the same person, matched by shared clones. The bases read TGCAGTGCGCGGCGCCCGGGACAGGATAATTCACCCCTCCACTTT. This sequence encodes CSARRPGQDNSPLHF.